This T cell receptor (beta chain) was identified during a study of cytomegalovirus exposure and HLA in healthy donors (dated by TCRdb to about 2017). Broadly, across the study: An earlier analysis of 587 of the donors reported 250 to 300 Gb of sequence data and approximately 110 million unique TCR beta sequences from 190 million or so T cells. About 300 gigabases of sequencing data and approximately 91 million unique TCR sequences made up an early release that covered approximately 700 HLA-typed donors. Of the roughly 400 genotyped donors, about 80% fell in the genetic ancestry cluster associated with self-reported Caucasian donors. The study was designed to test whether signatures of past pathogen exposure could be identified by cataloging public T cell receptors. The study used immunosequencing to profile the T cell repertoires of some 600 subjects and linked those repertoires to cytomegalovirus serostatus. In addition to the first cohort of 650 to 800 subjects, a separate validation cohort of 120 different subjects was used. The study combined high-throughput TCR immunosequencing, statistical association of individual TCRs with disease status, and machine learning to predict cytomegalovirus infection status. In a later analysis, previously published TCR beta repertoires from about 670 donors were re-analyzed and high-resolution HLA genotyping was added so that TCR occurrence patterns could be studied. Rather than drawing on any new phenotypic data, the later analysis identified candidate immune exposures from TCR beta sequences and the way those sequences occurred across donors. In an earlier analysis of around 540 of the donors, high-throughput TCR beta sequencing was used to judge whether each TCR beta V gene segment behaved as functional or pseudogenic. Donor age, sex, ethnicity and CMV serostatus were compiled together with the repertoire data. In a later genetic analysis, genome-wide SNP genotypes for 398 of the 666 donors were used, and that subset was treated as a discovery cohort. Every repertoire in the discovery cohort had been generated on one and the same sequencing platform. Both class I and class II loci were covered by HLA typing, at four-digit resolution. Typing coverage varied by locus: about 629-640 donors for A, B, C, DRB1 and DQB1; approximately 560 for DQA1; approximately 570 for DPA1; approximately 450 for DPB1. Several DR-DQ haplotypes were treated as single units for association and clustering because of strong linkage in the cohort. On average, roughly 200,000 unique TCR beta nucleotide sequences were sequenced per donor among more than 350 genotyped donors of the cohort, with around 19% of those sequences being non-productive. What the authors observed across the whole study: An association between a missense DCLRE1C variant and V-gene and J-gene trimming of TCR beta chains was found in a later genetic analysis and replicated in an independent cohort. Three of the identified cytomegalovirus-associated TCR beta chains were confirmed in vitro to be specific for cytomegalovirus antigens. The authors suggested that the approach could potentially be generalized to other disease states and immunological phenotypes. The study listed 150 to 200 TCR beta chains as associated with cytomegalovirus. Assigning TCR associations to individual alleles was difficult when HLA alleles, especially DR and DQ, strongly co-occurred. Linkage disequilibrium might explain the correlated functional status among segregating V segments, but an unknown experimental factor could not be excluded. According to a later analysis, parvovirus B19, influenza, CMV and Epstein-Barr virus appeared linked to several top co-occurrence clusters. Because counts were too low, some 17 rarely observed V segments, including chromosome 9 orphons, were excluded from the earlier analysis of 587 of the donors. In a later analysis, more than 15,000 TCR beta sequences were associated with specific HLA alleles at a false discovery rate of 0.05. In this cohort, only TCR beta chains were sequenced, and detectable features were limited by the absence of alpha or paired-chain data. Broadly in line with IMGT annotations, most TCR beta V segments showed up in productive rearrangements about 87% or about 30% of the time in an earlier analysis of under 700 of the donors. According to a later analysis, TCR association rates differed among HLA loci, with DRB1 alleles showing the most associated TCRs and HLA-C alleles showing the fewest. Across donors, most TCR sequences were observed very rarely, whereas some public TCRs were present in many individuals. The classifier was reported to diagnose cytomegalovirus status with high specificity and sensitivity in both the original and validation cohorts. Most CMV-associated TCR beta chains appeared to be HLA-restricted in a later analysis, and the HLA associations seemed to be driven largely by CMV exposure. A later analysis found that HLA-associated TCR beta chains were more clonally expanded and had lower generation probabilities than equally common non-associated chains. In a later genetic analysis, fewer N-insertions in productive TCRs were reported among donors in an Asian-associated ancestry cluster than the roughly 700-donor mean. The only immune exposure information available for the cohort was CMV serostatus. HLA typing was unavailable for some donors at each locus, so association tests used only the typed subset. Sequencing depth was assumed to be roughly uniform across donors in the presence/absence analyses, though that assumption may not hold. A further reported finding was that TCR beta sequences accurately predicted the HLA-A and HLA-B alleles for most subjects in the first cohort. A cluster of highly shared sequence variants was judged likely to be a technical artifact of the sequencing pipeline.

To prepare the library, the immunoSEQ multiplex PCR assay was applied. The multiplex PCR relied on a mix of 60 forward primers for TCR Vbeta segments and 13 reverse primers for TCR Jbeta segments. The CDR3 region of rearranged TCR beta genes was amplified from genomic DNA by a multiplex PCR assay. Amplified TCR beta libraries were sequenced as 87-base-pair reads on the Illumina HiSeq System. Per the authors' processing: Across the roughly 670 repertoires, a later analysis counted tens of millions of unique TCR beta chains, roughly 11 million of which were shared by at least two donors. To remove PCR and sequencing errors, raw reads were error-corrected and collapsed into unique sequences using a nearest-neighbor algorithm that merged closely related sequences. To assign V, D and J gene segments, CDR3 sequences were aligned to IMGT reference sequences. For a sequence to be retained, at least a six-nucleotide match to both a V gene segment and a J gene segment was required. A rearrangement was called productive if the CDR3 had no stop codons and remained in frame with V and J, and every other rearrangement was called non-productive. CDR3 was defined by IMGT convention, running from the second conserved V-encoded cysteine to the conserved J-encoded phenylalanine. The earlier analysis of approximately 500 of the donors excluded sequences that lacked an unambiguous match to a single V gene segment. In an earlier analysis of approximately 500 of the donors, a V segment was called functional when productive rearrangements were above 56.7%, and segregating when the standard deviation between donors exceeded 5%. A statistical classification framework was built for diagnosing cytomegalovirus status from the catalog of TCR beta chain sequences. In a later analysis, TCR nucleotide sequences were compared against IMGT/GENE-DB human TR gene sequences so that V and J genes could be assigned. Using the TCRdist pipeline, a later analysis assigned CDR3 sequences along with most-parsimonious VDJ recombination scenarios. A later analysis defined each TCR beta chain by its CDR3 amino acid sequence plus V-gene family, and excluded reads lacking a unique V-gene family. A later analysis removed 592 highly shared, low-generation-probability nucleotide sequences to deal with suspected cross-contamination and a sequencing artifact. In a later analysis, a clonal expansion index for each public chain was calculated from normalized within-repertoire ranks of inferred template counts. In a later analysis, generation probabilities were computed with a VDJ recombination model fitted to out-of-frame rearrangements, and the resulting probabilities were checked against IGoR. In a later analysis, TCR-TCR, TCR-HLA and TCR-CMV co-occurrence was scored with hypergeometric tests, and a repertoire-size bias correction was applied to TCR pairs. A later analysis estimated false discovery rates by permuting HLA or CMV assignments 20 times. In a later analysis, co-occurring TCRs were grouped using DBSCAN, and TCRdist sequence similarity was added for clustering within HLA-allele-positive subsets. Co-occurrence clustering excluded repertoires with fewer than 30,000 or more than 120,000 public chains, plus five with anomalous nucleotide sharing. TCRdb carries this immuneACCESS record with in-frame sequences only. Its versions omit some clonotypes, under half of them owing to an unresolved V gene in the studies checked, with the rest unexplained. V and J calls and clone size are as listed in that table; D and trimming were resolved from the DNA. The sample yields about 190,000 clones; about 81% were counted once. Of the sample, less than 0.85% falls within the top ten clones.

In total, approximately 610 healthy bone marrow donors made up the cohort. At the time of sampling, every cohort member was nominally healthy, though immune exposures that went unrecorded were likely present. The donor was CMV seronegative and was included in the group of approximately 350 seronegative cohort members. Each donor provided a peripheral blood sample, and peripheral blood mononuclear cells were used for TCR beta sequencing. The Qiagen DNeasy Blood Extraction Kit was used to extract genomic DNA from the blood cell samples. Concerning this clone itself: Its antigen target is currently unknown. No quality values exist for individual bases; no much larger clone is one base distant.

The sample consisted of PBMCs. The sequence derives from a woman aged 18-29 years in good health and CMV-seronegative.

The nucleotide sequence reads TGTGCCAGCAGCTTAGCGCACCTAGGGGGGGGTCCGAGGTTTTTGGCTTTCTTT. Its coded protein is CASSLAHLGGGPRFLAFF. The V gene is TRBV7-8 and the J gene is TRBJ1-1; TRBD1 could be the D gene, as 6 bases match. The junction carries 28 bases between V and J, which are trimmed by 0 bases and 11 bases respectively. Its CDR3 holds 18 amino acids, cysteine through phenylalanine. Only the CDR3 part of the read is kept: 54 bases, read in frame from the first base. From a lookup of the germline V gene, CDR1 and CDR2 are SGHVS and FQNEAQ.